Reported below is one T cell receptor (beta chain). Its matching antigen is unknown. Through a sample-barcoded 5' primer and a J-beta primer mix, a second PCR was run for roughly 6 to 12 cycles. Through a template-switch adaptor with 12 random nucleotides, each cDNA molecule received a tag. TCRdb re-called the 5' RACE reads through MiXCR, storing one row per CDR3 protein. The table includes approximately 880,000 distinct CDR3 sequences, roughly 50% detected once. Each sample yielded at least 5 micrograms of PBMC total RNA. This specimen belongs to a study of blood T cells in healthy people across ages. Study conclusions and caveats: The lack of PBMC sorting stopped any conclusive naive versus antigen-experienced comparison.

Looked up from germline, CDR1 is SGHDT and CDR2 is YYEEEE. This CDR3 has 17 residues. Losses at the gene ends were 4 bases for V and 1 base for J; bases not matched to a gene: 8. The rearrangement uses TRBV5-6 and TRBJ2-6, with TRBD1 matching 7 bases. Source material: blood. The clonotype comes from a man aged 25 to 40 in good health. The DNA for the CDR3 is TGTGCCAGCAGCGAGGACAGGATTTATTCTGGGGCCAACGTCCTGACTTTC. This encodes CASSEDRIYSGANVLTF.